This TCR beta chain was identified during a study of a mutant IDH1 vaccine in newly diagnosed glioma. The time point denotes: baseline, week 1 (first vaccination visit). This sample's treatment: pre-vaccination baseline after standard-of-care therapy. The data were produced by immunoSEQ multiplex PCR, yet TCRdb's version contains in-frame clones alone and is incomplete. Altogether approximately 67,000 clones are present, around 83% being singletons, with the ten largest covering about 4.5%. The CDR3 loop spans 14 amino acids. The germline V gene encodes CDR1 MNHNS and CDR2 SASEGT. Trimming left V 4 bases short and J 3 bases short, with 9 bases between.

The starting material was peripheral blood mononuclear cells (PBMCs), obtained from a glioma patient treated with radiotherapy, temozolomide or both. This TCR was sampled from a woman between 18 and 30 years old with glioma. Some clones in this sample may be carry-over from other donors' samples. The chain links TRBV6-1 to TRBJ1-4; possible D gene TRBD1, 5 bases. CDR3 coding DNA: TGTGCCAGCAGTGGCAGGGTGGCTAATGAAAAACTGTTTTTT. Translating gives CASSGRVANEKLFF.